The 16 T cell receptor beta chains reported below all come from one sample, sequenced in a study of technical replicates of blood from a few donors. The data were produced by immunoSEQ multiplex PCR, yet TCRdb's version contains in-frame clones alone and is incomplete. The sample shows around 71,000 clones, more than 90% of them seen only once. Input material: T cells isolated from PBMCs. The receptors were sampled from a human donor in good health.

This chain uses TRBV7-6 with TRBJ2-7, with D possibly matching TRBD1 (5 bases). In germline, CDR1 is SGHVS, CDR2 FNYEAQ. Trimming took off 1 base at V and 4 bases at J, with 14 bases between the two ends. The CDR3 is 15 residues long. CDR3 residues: CASSLVQGIPYEQYF. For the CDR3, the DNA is TGTGCCAGCAGCTTAGTCCAGGGTATCCCGTACGAGCAGTACTTC.

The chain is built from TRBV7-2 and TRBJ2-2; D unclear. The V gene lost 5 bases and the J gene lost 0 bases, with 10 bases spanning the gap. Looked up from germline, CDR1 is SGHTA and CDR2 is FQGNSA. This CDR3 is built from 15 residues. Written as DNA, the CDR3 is TGTGCCAGCAGCGTACACCATACGAACACCGGGGAGCTGTTTTTT. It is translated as CASSVHHTNTGELFF.

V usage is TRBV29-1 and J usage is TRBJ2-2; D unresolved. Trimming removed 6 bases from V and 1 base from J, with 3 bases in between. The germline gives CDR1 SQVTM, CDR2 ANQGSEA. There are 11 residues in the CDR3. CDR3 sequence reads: CSVRNTGELFF. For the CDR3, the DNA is TGCAGCGTCCGGAACACCGGGGAGCTGTTTTTT.

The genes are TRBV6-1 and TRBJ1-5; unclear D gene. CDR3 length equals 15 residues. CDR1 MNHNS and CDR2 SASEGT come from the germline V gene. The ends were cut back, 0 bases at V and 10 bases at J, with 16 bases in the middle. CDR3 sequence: CASSEAGQVVKPQHF. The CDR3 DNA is TGTGCCAGCAGTGAAGCTGGGCAGGTTGTAAAACCCCAGCATTTT.

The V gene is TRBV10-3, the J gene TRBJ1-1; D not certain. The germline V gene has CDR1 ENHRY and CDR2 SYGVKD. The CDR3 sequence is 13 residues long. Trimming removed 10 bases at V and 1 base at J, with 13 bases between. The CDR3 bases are TGTGCCAGCGAGGGAAAGGGGAACACTGAAGCTTTCTTT. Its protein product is CASEGKGNTEAFF.

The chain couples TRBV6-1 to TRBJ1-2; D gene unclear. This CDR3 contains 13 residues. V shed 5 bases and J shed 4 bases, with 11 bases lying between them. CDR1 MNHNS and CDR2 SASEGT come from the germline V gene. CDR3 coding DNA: TGTGCCAGCAGTCCTGACACCGTCTATGGCTACACCTTC. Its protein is CASSPDTVYGYTF.

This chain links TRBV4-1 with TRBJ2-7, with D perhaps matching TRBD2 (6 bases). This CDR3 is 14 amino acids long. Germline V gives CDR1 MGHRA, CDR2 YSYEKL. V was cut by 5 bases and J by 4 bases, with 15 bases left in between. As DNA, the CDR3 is TGCGCCAGCAGCTTCCGGGGCCGGGGGTACGAGCAGTACTTC. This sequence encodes CASSFRGRGYEQYF.

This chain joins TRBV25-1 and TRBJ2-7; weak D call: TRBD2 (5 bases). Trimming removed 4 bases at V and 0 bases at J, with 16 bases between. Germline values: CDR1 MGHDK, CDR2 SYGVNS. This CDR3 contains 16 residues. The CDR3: CASSGRRGAYSYEQYF. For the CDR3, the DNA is TGTGCCAGCAGTGGCCGACGGGGAGCTTACTCCTACGAGCAGTACTTC.

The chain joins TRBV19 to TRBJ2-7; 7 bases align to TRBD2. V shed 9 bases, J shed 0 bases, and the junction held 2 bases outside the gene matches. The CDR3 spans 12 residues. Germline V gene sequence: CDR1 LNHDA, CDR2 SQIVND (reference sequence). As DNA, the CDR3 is TGTGCCAGACCTAGCGGCTCCTACGAGCAGTACTTC. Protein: CARPSGSYEQYF. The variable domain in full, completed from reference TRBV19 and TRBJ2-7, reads DGGITQSPKYLFRKEGQNVTLSCEQNLNHDAMYWYRQDPGQGLRLIYYSQIVNDFQKGDIAEGYSVSREKKESFPLTVTSAQKNPTAFYLCARPSGSYEQYFGPGTRLTVT.

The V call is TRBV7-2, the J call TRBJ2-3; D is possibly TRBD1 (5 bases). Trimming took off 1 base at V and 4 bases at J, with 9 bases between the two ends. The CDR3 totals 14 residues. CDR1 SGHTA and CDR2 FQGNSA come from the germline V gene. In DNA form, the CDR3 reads TGTGCCAGCAGCTTAGGACCAGGGTCAGATACGCAGTATTTT. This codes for CASSLGPGSDTQYF. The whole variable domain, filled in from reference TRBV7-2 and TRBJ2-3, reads GAGVSQSPSNKVTEKGKDVELRCDPISGHTALYWYRQSLGQGLEFLIYFQGNSAPDKSGLPSDRFSAERTGGSVSTLTIQRTQQEDSAVYLCASSLGPGSDTQYFGPGTRLTVL.

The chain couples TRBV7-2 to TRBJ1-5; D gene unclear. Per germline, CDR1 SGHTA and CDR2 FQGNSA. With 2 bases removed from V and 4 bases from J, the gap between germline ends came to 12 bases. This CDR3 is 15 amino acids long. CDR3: CASSLSLGVNQPQHF. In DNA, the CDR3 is TGTGCCAGCAGCTTATCGCTCGGGGTAAATCAGCCCCAGCATTTT.

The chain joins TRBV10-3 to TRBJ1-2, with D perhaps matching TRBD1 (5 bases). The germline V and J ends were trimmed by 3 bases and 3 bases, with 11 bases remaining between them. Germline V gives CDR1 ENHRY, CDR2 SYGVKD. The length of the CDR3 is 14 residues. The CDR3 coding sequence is TGTGCCATCAGTGACCAGGGAACGTACTATGGCTACACCTTC. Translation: CAISDQGTYYGYTF.

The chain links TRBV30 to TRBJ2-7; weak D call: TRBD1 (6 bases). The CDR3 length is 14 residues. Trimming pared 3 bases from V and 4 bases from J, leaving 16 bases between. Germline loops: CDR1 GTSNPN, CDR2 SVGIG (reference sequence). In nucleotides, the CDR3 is TGTGCCTGGAGAGGGGGACCTGCCCCATACGAGCAGTACTTC. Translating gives CAWRGGPAPYEQYF.

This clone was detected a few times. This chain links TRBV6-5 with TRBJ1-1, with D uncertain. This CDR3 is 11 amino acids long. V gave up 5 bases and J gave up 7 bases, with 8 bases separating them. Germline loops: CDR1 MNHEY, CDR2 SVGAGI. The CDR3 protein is CASSPGGEAFF. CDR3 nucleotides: TGTGCCAGCAGTCCGGGAGGTGAAGCTTTCTTT.

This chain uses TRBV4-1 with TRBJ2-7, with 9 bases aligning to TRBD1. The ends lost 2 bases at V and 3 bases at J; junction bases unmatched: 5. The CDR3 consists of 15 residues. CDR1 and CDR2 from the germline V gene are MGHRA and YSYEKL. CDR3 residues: CASSQIQGAFYEQYF. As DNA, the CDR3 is TGCGCCAGCAGCCAAATACAGGGGGCCTTCTACGAGCAGTACTTC.

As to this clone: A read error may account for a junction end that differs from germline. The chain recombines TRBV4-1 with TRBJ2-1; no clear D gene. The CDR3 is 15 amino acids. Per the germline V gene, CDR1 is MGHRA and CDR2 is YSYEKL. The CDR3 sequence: CASSQDLASNNEQFF. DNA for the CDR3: TGCGCCAGCAGCCAAGATCTGGCCTCCAACAATGAGCAGTTCTTC.